This T cell receptor (beta chain) is from a study of T cell changes during pregnancy in multiple sclerosis (dated by TCRdb to about 2019). Turning to the overall study: In women with multiple sclerosis, the researchers looked at how the T cell repertoire shifted as pregnancy progressed.

The germline V gene supplies CDR1 SGHRS and CDR2 YFSETQ. Ends trimmed: V by 4 bases, J by 2 bases; bases unmatched to a gene: 8. Inclusive of the bounding cysteine and phenylalanine, the CDR3 is 15 residues long. Only the CDR3 region is kept as DNA, spanning 45 bases read in frame from base 1. The receptor library was made with the immunoSEQ multiplex PCR assay. This immuneACCESS table, as held by TCRdb, lists in-frame sequences with V and J called but not all clones. Of the missing ones, under half trace to an unresolved V gene in checked studies; the others have no known cause. The sample data list approximately 50,000 clones, and more than 85% of these were observed just once. The ten most abundant clones make up roughly 0.4% of the sample. A note on this clone: No antigen is known for it. Per-nucleotide qualities are absent, and no much larger clonotype sits a single base away.

This sequence was found in a female donor with multiple sclerosis, enrolled in a pregnancy study. Recombination linked TRBV5-1 to TRBJ1-2, and TRBD1 aligns with 7 junction nucleotides. The starting material was CD4+ T cells from peripheral blood mononuclear cells, obtained after pregnancy. The sequenced DNA is TGCGCCAGCAGCCAATCAGGGGGTTCCAACTATGGCTACACCTTC. Its product reads: CASSQSGGSNYGYTF.